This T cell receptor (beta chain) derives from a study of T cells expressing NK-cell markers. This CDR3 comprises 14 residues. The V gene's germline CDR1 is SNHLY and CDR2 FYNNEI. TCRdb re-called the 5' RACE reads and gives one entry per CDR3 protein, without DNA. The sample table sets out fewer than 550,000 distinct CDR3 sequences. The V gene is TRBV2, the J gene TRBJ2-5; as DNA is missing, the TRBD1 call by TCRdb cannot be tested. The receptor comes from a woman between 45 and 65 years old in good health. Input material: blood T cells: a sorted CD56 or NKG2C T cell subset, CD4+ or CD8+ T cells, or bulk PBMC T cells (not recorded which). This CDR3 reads CASSEGTDQETQYF.